These 18 T cell receptor beta chains came from one sample sequenced in a study of blood T cell repertoires in COVID-19. Clones were sequenced by immunoSEQ multiplex PCR, and TCRdb holds only the in-frame ones, with some missing. Here the sample spans roughly 140,000 clones, 80% to 85% being singletons. The source material was peripheral blood. These receptors were collected from a human donor in a cohort sampled during active COVID-19.

This clone was recorded a few times. The chain joins TRBV30 to TRBJ1-2; 7 bases fit TRBD1. Trimming at V came to 0 bases and at J to 0 bases, leaving 13 bases not matched to a gene. This CDR3 comprises 18 residues. Germline-derived CDR1 and CDR2 are GTSNPN and SVGIG (reference sequence). CDR3: CAWSVRQGRAAANYGYTF. The CDR3 nucleotides read TGTGCCTGGAGTGTACGACAGGGAAGGGCTGCAGCTAACTATGGCTACACCTTC.

The chain employs TRBV9 and TRBJ1-2, with TRBD1 matching over 10 bases. The junction had 6 bases not matched to a gene; V was cut back by 0 bases and J by 4 bases. This CDR3 spans 16 amino acids. CDR1 and CDR2 from the germline V gene are SGDLS and YYNGEE. The CDR3 reads CASSVGTGGRRYGYTF. Written as DNA, the CDR3 is TGTGCCAGCAGCGTAGGGACAGGGGGTAGACGCTATGGCTACACCTTC.

The rearrangement joins TRBV30 to TRBJ1-1; no clear D gene. The CDR3 runs 12 residues. V was cut by 0 bases and J by 4 bases, with 6 bases left in between. Germline CDR1 reads GTSNPN; CDR2 reads SVGIG (reference sequence). The DNA of the CDR3 is TGTGCCTGGAGTGTGAGTGGCACTGAAGCTTTCTTT. Its translation is CAWSVSGTEAFF.

The chain links TRBV6-5 to TRBJ1-2; 10 nucleotides agree with TRBD1. V shed 7 bases, J shed 7 bases, and the junction held 12 bases outside the gene matches. CDR1 and CDR2 (germline): MNHEY, SVGAGI. This CDR3 is 15 amino acids long. CDR3 bases: TGTGCCAGCAATCTACTACCGGGACAGGGGACTGGCTACACCTTC. Amino acid sequence: CASNLLPGQGTGYTF.

This rearrangement joins TRBV29-1 to TRBJ2-3; TRBD1 matches at 8 bases. Trimming took 7 bases from V and 2 from J; bases not matched to a gene: 5. CDR3 length equals 13 residues. CDR1 is SQVTM, CDR2 ANQGSEA, per germline. The CDR3 sequence: CSARQGPTDTQYF. The CDR3, as DNA: TGCAGCGCGCGACAGGGGCCCACAGATACGCAGTATTTT.

V is TRBV21-1 and J is TRBJ2-1; the table assigns TRBD1, which was not confirmed against the DNA. TRBV21-1 is tagged as a pseudogene. This CDR3 comprises 14 residues. As DNA, the CDR3 is TGTGCCAGCAGCCACAAAGGGGGATACAATGAGCAGTTCTTC. Translating gives CASSHKGGYNEQFF.

The rearrangement links TRBV5-5 to TRBJ1-2, with D possibly TRBD1 on 5 matching bases. The CDR3 is 15 amino acids. Germline loops: CDR1 SGHKS, CDR2 YYEKEE (reference sequence). Trimming removed 4 bases from V and 7 bases from J, with 20 bases in between. This CDR3 is CASSPWFGVGAGYTF. The CDR3 coding sequence is TGTGCCAGCAGCCCTTGGTTTGGGGTTGGGGCTGGCTACACCTTC.

The V and J genes are TRBV19 and TRBJ1-4; 12 bases match TRBD1. J gave up 10 bases and V 5 bases, and 11 bases lay outside the gene matches. CDR1 and CDR2 (germline): LNHDA, SQIVND (reference sequence). The CDR3 totals 16 residues. CDR3 in amino acids: CASSLGTGGASGKLFF. CDR3 bases: TGTGCCAGTAGTCTGGGGACAGGGGGCGCTTCGGGAAAACTGTTTTTT.

This chain links TRBV7-9 with TRBJ1-3; unclear D gene. This CDR3 has 15 residues. V was trimmed by 5 bases and J by 4 bases, leaving 15 bases between them. Germline V CDR1 and CDR2: SEHNR, FQNEAQ (reference sequence). The CDR3 loop reads CASSPQGSGGNTIYF. The CDR3 nucleotides are TGTGCCAGCAGCCCCCAAGGGAGTGGGGGAAACACCATATATTTT.

The chain uses TRBV28 and TRBJ1-1; TRBD1 is a possible D gene (5 bases). Germline-derived CDR1 and CDR2 are MDHEN and SYDVKM. Between the trimmed V and J ends, which lost 5 bases and 1 base, there was a span of 17 bases. The CDR3 totals 16 residues. In nucleotides, the CDR3 is TGTGCCAGCAGTCCCGCCAGGGCAGGGAAGAACACTGAAGCTTTCTTT. This codes for CASSPARAGKNTEAFF.

The chain combines TRBV29-1 with TRBJ2-5; TRBD2 matches at 13 bases. This CDR3 has 15 residues. Per germline, CDR1 SQVTM and CDR2 ANQGSEA. V lost 7 bases to trimming and J lost 2 bases; unmatched junction nucleotides: 7. The CDR3 nucleotides read TGCAGCGATAGGACTAGCGGGGGACAACAAGAGACCCAGTACTTC. Its protein is CSDRTSGGQQETQYF.

The CDR3 reads CASSQEGGELFF. CDR3 DNA sequence: TGCGCCAGCAGCCAAGAAGGCGGTGAACTGTTTTTT. The chain links TRBV4-3 to TRBJ1-4, with unresolved D. The CDR3 runs to 12 residues. With 0 bases removed from V and 12 bases from J, the gap between germline ends came to 8 bases. Germline V gene data show CDR1 as LGHNA and CDR2 as YSLEER.

The chain is built from TRBV7-9 and TRBJ2-7; a weak D match, TRBD1 (6 bases). Germline assignment: CDR1 SEHNR and CDR2 FQNEAQ (reference sequence). The V and J ends lost 5 bases and 6 bases respectively, with 20 bases between them. The CDR3 has 15 residues. CDR3 coding DNA: TGTGCCAGCAGCCCGTCTCGGGACATTACCTTCGAGCAGTACTTC. It translates to CASSPSRDITFEQYF.

This clone showed up many times. V and J are TRBV6-1 and TRBJ2-1, with TRBD2 matching 12 bases. The CDR3 loop spans 17 amino acids. V lost 3 bases, J lost 1 base, and 4 bases stayed unmatched. Germline V lookup: CDR1 MNHNS, CDR2 SASEGT. CDR3 nucleotide sequence: TGTGCCAGCAGTGAGACTAGCGGGGGTTCATCCTACAATGAGCAGTTCTTC. Protein: CASSETSGGSSYNEQFF.

This chain joins TRBV28 and TRBJ2-7; the D gene is possibly TRBD2 (6 bases). Trimming took off 7 bases at V and 0 bases at J, with 19 bases between the two ends. The length of the CDR3 is 16 residues. CDR1 and CDR2 from the germline V gene are MDHEN and SYDVKM. The CDR3 here is CASTPGSGPSSYEQYF. CDR3 in DNA: TGTGCCAGCACCCCTGGGAGCGGGCCAAGCTCCTACGAGCAGTACTTC.

V usage is TRBV5-1 and J usage is TRBJ1-3; D is ambiguous. Germline V gene sequence: CDR1 SGHRS, CDR2 YFSETQ. There are 15 residues in the CDR3. Deletions cut 4 bases from V and 0 bases from J, with 11 bases between. The CDR3 bases are TGCGCCAGCAGCCTGGACGGCGGCTCTGGAAACACCATATATTTT. This gives the protein CASSLDGGSGNTIYF.

The rearrangement joins TRBV6-5 to TRBJ1-5, with 9 bases that match TRBD1. Germline-derived CDR1 and CDR2 are MNHEY and SVGAGI. V was clipped by 4 bases and J by 2 bases; unmatched bases: 3. The CDR3 extends over 15 amino acids. The CDR3 loop is CASSWGQGGNQPQHF. The DNA for the CDR3 is TGTGCCAGCAGTTGGGGACAGGGAGGCAATCAGCCCCAGCATTTT.

This clone was observed a single time. This sequence joins TRBV9 and TRBJ2-7; TRBD1 matches 11 bases. CDR1 and CDR2 (germline): SGDLS, YYNGEE. This CDR3 has 15 amino acids. Trimming took 3 bases from V and 7 from J; bases not matched to a gene: 9. This CDR3 reads CASSARDRGDYEQYF. Here the CDR3 DNA reads TGTGCCAGCAGCGCCCGGGACAGGGGGGATTATGAGCAGTACTTC.